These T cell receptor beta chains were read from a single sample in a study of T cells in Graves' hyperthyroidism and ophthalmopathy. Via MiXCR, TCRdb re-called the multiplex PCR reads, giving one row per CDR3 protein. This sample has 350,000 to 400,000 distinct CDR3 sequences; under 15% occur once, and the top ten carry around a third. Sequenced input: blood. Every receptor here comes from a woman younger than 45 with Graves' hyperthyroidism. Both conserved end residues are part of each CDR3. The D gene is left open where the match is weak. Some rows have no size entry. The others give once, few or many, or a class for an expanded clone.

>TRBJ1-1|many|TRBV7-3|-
TGTGCCAGCAGCCAGAACGCCTGGACAGAAGCTTTCTTT
CASSQNAWTEAFF
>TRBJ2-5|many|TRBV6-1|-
TGTGCCAGCAGTCGAGGGGCCGTCCAAGAGACCCAGTACTTC
CASSRGAVQETQYF
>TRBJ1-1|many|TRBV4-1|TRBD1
TGCGCCAGCAGCCAAGAGGGGGCAGGGGGCACTGAAGCTTTCTTT
CASSQEGAGGTEAFF
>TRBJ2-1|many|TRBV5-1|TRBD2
TGCGCCAGCAGCTCCTCAGTCCTAGCGGGATCTTGGAATGAGCAGTTCTTC
CASSSSVLAGSWNEQFF
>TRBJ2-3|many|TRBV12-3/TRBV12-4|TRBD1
TGTGCCAGCAGTTCCGTTCTGGACAGGGGAACAGATACGCAGTATTTT
CASSSVLDRGTDTQYF
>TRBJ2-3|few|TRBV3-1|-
TGTGCCAGCAGCCAAGATCCTCTACCCACAGATACGCAGTATTTT
CASSQDPLPTDTQYF
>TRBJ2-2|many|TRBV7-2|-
TGTGCCAGCAGCGGACAGCACCTTTCGAACACCGGGGAGCTGTTTTTT
CASSGQHLSNTGELFF
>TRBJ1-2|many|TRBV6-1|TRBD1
TGTGCCAGCAGTTACAGCAGGGGGAAAGGCTATGGCTACACCTTC
CASSYSRGKGYGYTF
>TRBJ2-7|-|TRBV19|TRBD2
TGTGCCAGTAGTTTCGGACTAGCGGCATCCTACGAGCAGTACTTC
CASSFGLAASYEQYF
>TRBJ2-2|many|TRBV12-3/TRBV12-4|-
TGTGCCAGTATAGCGGAAGCGAACACCGGGGAGCTGTTTTTT
CASIAEANTGELFF
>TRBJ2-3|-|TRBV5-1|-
TGCGCCAGCAGCTTCCAGGGTAGCACAGATACGCAGTATTTT
CASSFQGSTDTQYF
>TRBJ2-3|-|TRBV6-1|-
TGTGCCAGCAGTTATTCTTTTTATTGCGCACTAGCTTTAGATACGCAGTATTTT
CASSYSFYCALALDTQYF
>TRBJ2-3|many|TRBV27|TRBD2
TGTGCCAGCAGTACCCGGTCGCTAGCGGGAGCTCCTGGGGGCACAGATACGCAGTATTTT
CASSTRSLAGAPGGTDTQYF
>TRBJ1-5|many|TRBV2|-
TGTGCCAGCAGAGATGACAGCAATCAGCCCCAGCATTTT
CASRDDSNQPQHF
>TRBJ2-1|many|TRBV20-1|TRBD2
TGCAGTGCGGAATTAGCGGGAGTGGCCAATGAGCAGTTCTTC
CSAELAGVANEQFF
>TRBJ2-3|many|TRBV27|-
TGTGCCAGCAGGAGGGTGGGCACAGATACGCAGTATTTT
CASRRVGTDTQYF
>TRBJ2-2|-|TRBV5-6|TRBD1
TGTGCCAGCAGCCCCGCAGGGGGTAACACCGGGGAGCTGTTTTTT
CASSPAGGNTGELFF
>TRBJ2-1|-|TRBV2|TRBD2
TGTGCCAGCAGTGAAGATGGCGGGAGCTCCTACAATGAGCAGTTCTTC
CASSEDGGSSYNEQFF
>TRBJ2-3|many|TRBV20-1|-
TGCAGTCTCTCGACTAGTGGGGTCACAGATACGCAGTATTTT
CSLSTSGVTDTQYF
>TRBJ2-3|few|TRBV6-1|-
TGTGCCAGCAGTGCTATAGACACAGATACGCAGTATTTT
CASSAIDTDTQYF
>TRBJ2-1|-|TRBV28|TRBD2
TGTGCCAGCAGTCCACCATCCTATAGCGGGAGGGCCTCGGATGAGCAGTTCTTC
CASSPPSYSGRASDEQFF
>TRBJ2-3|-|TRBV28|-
TGTGCCAGCAATTTAACCCTCATCAGTAGGGATACGCAGTATTTT
CASNLTLISRDTQYF
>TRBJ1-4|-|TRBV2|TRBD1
TGTGCCAGCTTAAGTCAGGGGGCGCATGAAAAACTGTTTTTT
CASLSQGAHEKLFF
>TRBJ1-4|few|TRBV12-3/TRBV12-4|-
TGTGCCGGCAGAACCGGGGCGACTAATGAAAAACTGTTTTTT
CAGRTGATNEKLFF
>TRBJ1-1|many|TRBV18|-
TGTGCCAGCTCACAGGCCACCTTGAACACTGAAGCTTTCTTT
CASSQATLNTEAFF
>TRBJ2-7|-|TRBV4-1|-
TGCGCCAGCAGCCAGGTGTCTGGGGAGCAGTACTTC
CASSQVSGEQYF
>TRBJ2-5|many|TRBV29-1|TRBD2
TGCAGCGTTGCTAGCGGGAGGGGAGAGACCCAGTACTTC
CSVASGRGETQYF
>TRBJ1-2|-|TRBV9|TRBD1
TGTGCCAGCAGCGTGGACCGGGACAGGGGCATCTATGGCTACACCTTC
CASSVDRDRGIYGYTF
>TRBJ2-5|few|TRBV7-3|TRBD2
TGTGCCAGCAGCCCGGGACTAGCGGGAATAGAGACCCAGTACTTC
CASSPGLAGIETQYF
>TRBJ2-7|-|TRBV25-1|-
TGTGCCAGCAGTGCCCCGGGGATATACGAGCAGTACTTC
CASSAPGIYEQYF
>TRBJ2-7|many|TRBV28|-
TGTGCCAGCAGTCCTTCAGCCTTGGGAAGCTCCTACGAGCAGTACTTC
CASSPSALGSSYEQYF
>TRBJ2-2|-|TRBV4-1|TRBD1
TGCGCCAGCAGCCCTCACCTCTTTCGGACAGGGGACACCGGGGAGCTGTTTTTT
CASSPHLFRTGDTGELFF
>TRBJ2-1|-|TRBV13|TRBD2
TGTGCCAGCAGCGCCCTAGCGGGAGTTTTAGTTAGTGAGCAGTTCTTC
CASSALAGVLVSEQFF
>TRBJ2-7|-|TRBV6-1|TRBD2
TGTGCCAGCACCGTTAGCGGGGGCGGGCGGGAGCAGTACTTC
CASTVSGGGREQYF
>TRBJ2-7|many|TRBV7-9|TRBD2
TGTGCCAGCAGCCCTCCTAGCGGGGGCACCTACGAGCAGTACTTC
CASSPPSGGTYEQYF
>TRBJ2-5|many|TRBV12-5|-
TGTGCTAGTGGTTTGGACCCATGGGAGACCCAGTACTTC
CASGLDPWETQYF
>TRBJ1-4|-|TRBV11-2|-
TGTGCCAGCAGCCCAGTTTTTAGGGCAGGGCTTAATGAAAAACTGTTTTTT
CASSPVFRAGLNEKLFF
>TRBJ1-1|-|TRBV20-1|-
TGCAGTGCTAGATATACAGGGAGTTATAACACTGAAGCTTTCTTT
CSARYTGSYNTEAFF
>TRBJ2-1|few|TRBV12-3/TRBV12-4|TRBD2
TGTGCCAGCAGTTCCCTGATATTAGCGGGAGCGAATGAGCAGTTCTTC
CASSSLILAGANEQFF
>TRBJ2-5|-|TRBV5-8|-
TGTGCCAGCCGACGTCCGGGTGAGACCCAGTACTTC
CASRRPGETQYF
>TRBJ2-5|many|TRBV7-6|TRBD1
TGTGCCAGCAGCTTAGGTCCCGCGACAGGGCGGTCAGAGACCCAGTACTTC
CASSLGPATGRSETQYF
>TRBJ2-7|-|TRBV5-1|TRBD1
TGCGCCAGCAGCGCGGACAGGGGAGGGTTAAGCGGGATTATCTACGAGCAGTACTTC
CASSADRGGLSGIIYEQYF
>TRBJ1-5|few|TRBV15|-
TGTGCCACCAGCAGAGAGGGGATCCAGGGGCCCCAGCATTTT
CATSREGIQGPQHF
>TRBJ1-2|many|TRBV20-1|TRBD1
TGCAGTGCTAGATGGTACAGGGGGCGTAACTATGGCTACACCTTC
CSARWYRGRNYGYTF
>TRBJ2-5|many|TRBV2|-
TGTGCCAGCAGGTTAGAGGGTGAGACCCAGTACTTC
CASRLEGETQYF
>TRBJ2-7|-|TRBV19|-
TGTGCCAGTAGTCTTCCCGGGAGCCCCTACGAGCAGTACTTC
CASSLPGSPYEQYF
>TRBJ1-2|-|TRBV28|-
TGTGCCAGCAGTTTAGGACTCAAGATAAACTATGGCTACACCTTC
CASSLGLKINYGYTF
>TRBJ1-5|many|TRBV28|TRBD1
TGTGCCAGCAGTCGGACCACAGGGGGCGGCAATCAGCCCCAGCATTTT
CASSRTTGGGNQPQHF
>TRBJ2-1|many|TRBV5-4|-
TGTGCCAGCAGCTCGATTTCAGGTTACTCCTACAATGAGCAGTTCTTC
CASSSISGYSYNEQFF
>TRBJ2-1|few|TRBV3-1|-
TGTGCCAGCAGCCAAGGATCGGACAGTTACAATGAGCAGTTCTTC
CASSQGSDSYNEQFF
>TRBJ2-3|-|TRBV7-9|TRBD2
TGTGCCAGCAGCTTAATTCTAGCGGGAGCCGGAGATACGCAGTATTTT
CASSLILAGAGDTQYF
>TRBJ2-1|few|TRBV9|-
TGTGCCAGCAGCGTCTCAGCGGTTGCACGCTACAATGAGCAGTTCTTC
CASSVSAVARYNEQFF
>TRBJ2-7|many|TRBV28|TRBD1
TGTGCCAGCAGAGGGGACAGGGGGAACTCCTACGAGCAGTACTTC
CASRGDRGNSYEQYF
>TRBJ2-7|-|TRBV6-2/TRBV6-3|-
TGTGCCAGCAGCCGACAACGGGACTTCTCCTACGAGCAGTACTTC
CASSRQRDFSYEQYF
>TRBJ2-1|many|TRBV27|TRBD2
TGTGCCAGCAGTTTTGCGACTAGCGGGAGCTCCTACAATGAGCAGTTCTTC
CASSFATSGSSYNEQFF
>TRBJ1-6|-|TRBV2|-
TGTGCCAGCAGTGAACTAGGGGCCAGGAATTCACCCCTCCACTTT
CASSELGARNSPLHF
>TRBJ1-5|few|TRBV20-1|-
TGCAGCGCTATTGGCAGGGTCGGTCAGCCCCAGCATTTT
CSAIGRVGQPQHF
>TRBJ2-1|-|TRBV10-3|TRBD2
TGTGCCATCAGCGGGACTAGCGGGATCTATGAGCAGTTCTTC
CAISGTSGIYEQFF
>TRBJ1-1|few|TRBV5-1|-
TGCGCCAGCAGCTCCCACTTTCCACAGAGGAAGGCTTTCTTT
CASSSHFPQRKAFF
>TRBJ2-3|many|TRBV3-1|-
TGTGCCAGCAGCCAAGGGCTCACCGGTGGGGATACGCAGTATTTT
CASSQGLTGGDTQYF